This T cell receptor beta chain was profiled in a study of cytomegalovirus exposure and HLA in healthy donors. About the study: Assignment to the Caucasian-associated ancestry cluster applied to approximately 80% of the approximately 360 genotyped donors. Study results and limitations: With later analysis, a missense DCLRE1C variant became linked to TCR beta V- and J-gene trimming. According to the study, about 180 TCR beta chains were cytomegalovirus-associated.

The CDR3 runs to 12 residues. Germline V gives CDR1 SGHRS, CDR2 YFSETQ. V gave up 5 bases and J gave up 7 bases, with 11 bases separating them. It was with 60 Vbeta and 13 Jbeta primers that the PCR ran. The table came from immunoSEQ multiplex PCR; TCRdb's copy has only in-frame clones and leaves some out. The data contain more than 140,000 clones, roughly four fifths of them seen just once; the ten biggest clones take up approximately 2%. Healthy donors of bone marrow made up the group. Points on this clone: The antigen is unknown.

This receptor was taken from a woman aged 35 to 49 in good health and CMV-seronegative. Sequencing used PBMCs. The chain carries TRBV5-1 and TRBJ2-3; D is unclear. For the CDR3, the DNA is TGCGCCAGCAGGGAAGGCGACAATACGCAGTATTTT. Amino acids: CASREGDNTQYF.